The rows below give T cell receptor beta chains drawn from one sample of a study of cytomegalovirus exposure and HLA in healthy donors. Data came from immunoSEQ multiplex PCR; TCRdb stores just in-frame clones and leaves some out. Of a few hundred thousand clones in the sample, 80% to 90% are singletons; the top ten hold 2.5% to 3.5%. What was sequenced was PBMCs. All receptors derive from a young man in good health and CMV-seronegative. Both conserved end residues are part of each CDR3. D genes are given only for firm matches. Rows may omit the clone size; those that give it use once, few, many or a size class.

CDR3 | DNA | D | J | V | size
CASSLRIQGEKLFF | TGTGCCAGCAGTTTACGTATACAGGGGGAAAAACTGTTTTTT | TRBD1 | TRBJ1-4 | TRBV6-1 | few
CATDRARGNQPQHF | TGTGCCACCGACAGGGCTCGGGGCAATCAGCCCCAGCATTTT | TRBD1 | TRBJ1-5 | TRBV28 | NA
CASSMGTGNEQYF | TGTGCCAGCAGTATGGGGACAGGGAACGAGCAGTACTTC | TRBD1 | TRBJ2-7 | TRBV6-5 | NA
CARRGQGVTGELFF | TGTGCCAGGAGGGGACAGGGAGTTACCGGGGAGCTGTTTTTT | TRBD1 | TRBJ2-2 | TRBV19 | NA
CASSFRTGGSREQYF | TGCGCCAGCAGCTTCAGGACGGGGGGGTCTCGCGAGCAGTACTTC | TRBD2 | TRBJ2-7 | TRBV5-1 | NA
CASTLLGGYGYTF | TGTGCCAGCACCCTCCTCGGGGGCTATGGCTACACCTTC | NA | TRBJ1-2 | TRBV28 | NA
CASSPAPSSEQFF | TGTGCTAGCAGCCCCGCCCCTAGCAGTGAGCAGTTCTTC | NA | TRBJ2-1 | TRBV7-7 | NA
CASSLRASGGVGNEQFF | TGTGCCAGCAGTTTACGGGCTAGCGGGGGAGTGGGCAATGAGCAGTTCTTC | TRBD2 | TRBJ2-1 | TRBV28 | once
CASSLGPGLGEQFF | TGTGCTAGCAGCTTAGGCCCGGGACTAGGGGAGCAGTTCTTC | TRBD2 | TRBJ2-1 | TRBV7-7 | NA
CASSLSGTGDGYGYTF | TGTGCCAGCAGTTTATCGGGGACAGGGGACGGTTATGGCTACACCTTC | TRBD1 | TRBJ1-2 | TRBV27 | NA
CASKGTGFLGGYTF | TGTGCCAGCAAGGGGACAGGGTTTCTGGGTGGCTACACCTTC | TRBD1 | TRBJ1-2 | TRBV27 | NA
CASNEGAVRRTDTQYF | TGTGCCAGCAACGAAGGGGCCGTTCGTCGCACAGATACGCAGTATTTT | NA | TRBJ2-3 | TRBV5-4 | few
CSSSSMTGVTEAFF | TGTTCCAGCAGCTCAATGACAGGGGTCACTGAAGCTTTCTTT | TRBD1 | TRBJ1-1 | TRBV7-9 | NA
CASSFSQRVQAHEQYF | TGTGCCAGCAGTTTCTCCCAACGGGTACAGGCCCACGAGCAGTACTTC | NA | TRBJ2-7 | TRBV27 | few
CASSGRIWTSGGNEQFF | TGTGCCAGCAGCGGAAGGATATGGACTAGCGGGGGCAATGAGCAGTTCTTC | TRBD2 | TRBJ2-1 | TRBV7-9 | few
CASSLVESGGEETQYF | TGTGCCAGCAGCCTCGTGGAGTCGGGGGGGGAAGAGACCCAGTACTTC | TRBD2 | TRBJ2-5 | TRBV4-2 | NA
CASSLFLQETQYF | TGTGCCAGCAGCTTATTTCTCCAAGAGACCCAGTACTTC | NA | TRBJ2-5 | TRBV11-2 | NA
CASSQALGLGGEKLFF | TGCGCCAGCAGCCAAGCGCTCGGACTCGGAGGGGAAAAACTGTTTTTT | NA | TRBJ1-4 | TRBV4-1 | medium-sized
CASSLMDSPNSPLHF | TGTGCCAGCAGCCTCATGGACAGTCCTAATTCACCCCTCCACTTT | NA | TRBJ1-6 | TRBV14 | NA
CASSYTDTQYF | TGCGCCAGCAGTTATACAGATACGCAGTATTTT | NA | TRBJ2-3 | TRBV10-2 | NA
CASSVGGLGRETQYF | TGTGCCAGCAGTGTCGGGGGCCTCGGGAGGGAGACCCAGTACTTC | NA | TRBJ2-5 | TRBV28 | NA
CASSPETGQVNYGYTF | TGCGCCAGCAGCCCGGAGACGGGACAAGTTAACTATGGCTACACCTTC | NA | TRBJ1-2 | TRBV4-3 | NA
CASSFETSTDTQYF | TGTGCCAGCAGCTTCGAGACTAGCACAGATACGCAGTATTTT | NA | TRBJ2-3 | TRBV7-9 | NA
CASSELAASTDTQYF | TGTGCCAGCAGTGAGTTAGCGGCTAGCACAGATACGCAGTATTTT | NA | TRBJ2-3 | TRBV6-1 | NA
CASSVDQFNYGYTF | TGTGCCAGCAGCGTAGATCAGTTTAACTATGGCTACACCTTC | NA | TRBJ1-2 | TRBV9 | NA
CATSRERTGSTDTQYF | TGTGCCACCAGCAGAGAGAGGACTGGGAGCACAGATACGCAGTATTTT | NA | TRBJ2-3 | TRBV15 | NA
CASSLGRDREQFF | TGTGCCAGCAGCTTAGGGCGGGACAGGGAGCAGTTCTTC | TRBD1 | TRBJ2-1 | TRBV7-9 | once
CASSYGQGKTEAFF | TGTGCCAGCAGTTACGGACAGGGGAAGACTGAAGCTTTCTTT | TRBD1 | TRBJ1-1 | TRBV6-6 | NA
CASSHTGALSPETQYF | TGCGCCAGCAGCCATACAGGGGCTCTTTCCCCAGAGACCCAGTACTTC | TRBD1 | TRBJ2-5 | TRBV5-1 | NA
CASSTRAGVSTDTQYF | TGTGCCAGTAGTACCCGAGCGGGGGTTAGCACAGATACGCAGTATTTT | TRBD2 | TRBJ2-3 | TRBV19 | NA
CASSTGTSGGSETQYF | TGTGCCAGCAGCACAGGGACTAGCGGGGGGTCAGAGACCCAGTACTTC | TRBD2 | TRBJ2-5 | TRBV5-4 | NA
CATSRDLRPGEQYF | TGTGCCACCAGCAGAGATCTCCGACCGGGGGAGCAGTACTTC | NA | TRBJ2-7 | TRBV15 | NA
CASSQGQGALGEQFF | TGCGCCAGCAGCCAAGGACAGGGGGCATTAGGTGAGCAGTTCTTC | TRBD1 | TRBJ2-1 | TRBV4-1 | NA
CASSSGNTEAFF | TGCGCCAGCAGCTCCGGGAACACTGAAGCTTTCTTT | NA | TRBJ1-1 | TRBV5-1 | NA
CASSPLGQVGRFSGASVLTF | TGTGCCAGCTCACCACTCGGACAGGTGGGCCGCTTCTCTGGGGCCAGCGTCCTGACTTTC | TRBD1 | TRBJ2-6 | TRBV18 | NA
CASIPGVTNGNEQFF | TGTGCCAGCATTCCAGGGGTGACAAACGGCAATGAGCAGTTCTTC | NA | TRBJ2-1 | TRBV28 | NA
CASSFPIGQAYEQYF | TGTGCCAGCAGTTTCCCAATTGGACAGGCCTACGAGCAGTACTTC | TRBD1 | TRBJ2-7 | TRBV28 | NA
CASSLARDRRTEAFF | TGTGCCAGCAGCTTAGCGCGGGACAGGAGGACTGAAGCTTTCTTT | TRBD1 | TRBJ1-1 | TRBV7-9 | NA
CASGLNRAGKLFF | TGTGCCAGCGGCCTGAACAGGGCCGGAAAACTGTTTTTT | NA | TRBJ1-4 | TRBV27 | NA
CASSLTNLRDRGHEQYF | TGTGCCAGCAGCTTAACGAATCTCCGGGACAGGGGCCACGAGCAGTACTTC | TRBD1 | TRBJ2-7 | TRBV7-9 | NA
CASGTGPGSPLHF | TGTGCCAGCGGGACAGGCCCAGGTTCACCCCTCCACTTT | TRBD1 | TRBJ1-6 | TRBV2 | NA
CASKEDRGNSPLHF | TGTGCCAGCAAGGAGGACAGGGGGAACTCACCCCTCCACTTT | TRBD1 | TRBJ1-6 | TRBV28 | NA
CASSYHHRGKGSPLHF | TGTGCCAGCAGTTACCATCACAGGGGTAAAGGGTCACCCCTCCACTTT | TRBD1 | TRBJ1-6 | TRBV6-5 | NA
CASSQPGTGAPYEQYF | TGTGCCAGCAGCCAACCCGGGACAGGGGCCCCCTACGAGCAGTACTTC | TRBD1 | TRBJ2-7 | TRBV4-2 | few
CASTREGGPYEQYF | TGCGCCAGCACAAGAGAAGGAGGGCCCTACGAGCAGTACTTC | NA | TRBJ2-7 | TRBV5-1 | NA
CASSIVGRQNNEQFF | TGTGCCAGTAGTATAGTGGGCCGACAGAACAATGAGCAGTTCTTC | NA | TRBJ2-1 | TRBV19 | NA
CASSPGQGSYEQYF | TGCGCCAGCAGCCCGGGACAGGGCTCCTACGAGCAGTACTTC | TRBD1 | TRBJ2-7 | TRBV5-1 | NA
CASSLGQRQNTGELFF | TGTGCCAGCAGCTTGGGGCAACGACAGAACACCGGGGAGCTGTTTTTT | NA | TRBJ2-2 | TRBV5-4 | few
CASRLAGGGETQYF | TGTGCCAGCAGATTAGCGGGGGGGGGAGAGACCCAGTACTTC | TRBD2 | TRBJ2-5 | TRBV7-2 | NA
CSAVDGQGNTEAFF | TGCAGCGCCGTTGACGGACAGGGGAACACTGAAGCTTTCTTT | TRBD1 | TRBJ1-1 | TRBV29-1 | NA
CSVGLAGLSDTQYF | TGCAGCGTTGGGCTAGCGGGGTTATCAGATACGCAGTATTTT | TRBD2 | TRBJ2-3 | TRBV29-1 | NA